This T cell receptor (beta chain) derives from a study of healthy donors' naive CD4 and CD8 T cells. Trimming took off 3 bases at V and 4 bases at J, with 9 bases between the two ends. The germline gives CDR1 DFQATT, CDR2 SNEGSKA (reference sequence). This CDR3 has 12 residues. A linear amplification protocol produced the TCR libraries from roughly 0.5 ug of total RNA. TCRdb re-called the reads with MiXCR, one entry per CDR3 protein. The sample has 180,000 or so distinct CDR3 sequences, around three quarters seen once; the top ten hold approximately 2.5%. This receptor was identified in a pool of human donors in good health; the sample pools cells from several healthy donors. Sequencing was done on a sample of naive CD4+ and CD8+ T cells sorted from blood, pooled from several donors. The chain combines TRBV20-1 with TRBJ1-2, with a possible D match to TRBD1 (5 bases). The CDR3 DNA follows: TGCAGTGCTAGGACAGACCTCTATGGCTACACCTTC. Encoded protein: CSARTDLYGYTF.